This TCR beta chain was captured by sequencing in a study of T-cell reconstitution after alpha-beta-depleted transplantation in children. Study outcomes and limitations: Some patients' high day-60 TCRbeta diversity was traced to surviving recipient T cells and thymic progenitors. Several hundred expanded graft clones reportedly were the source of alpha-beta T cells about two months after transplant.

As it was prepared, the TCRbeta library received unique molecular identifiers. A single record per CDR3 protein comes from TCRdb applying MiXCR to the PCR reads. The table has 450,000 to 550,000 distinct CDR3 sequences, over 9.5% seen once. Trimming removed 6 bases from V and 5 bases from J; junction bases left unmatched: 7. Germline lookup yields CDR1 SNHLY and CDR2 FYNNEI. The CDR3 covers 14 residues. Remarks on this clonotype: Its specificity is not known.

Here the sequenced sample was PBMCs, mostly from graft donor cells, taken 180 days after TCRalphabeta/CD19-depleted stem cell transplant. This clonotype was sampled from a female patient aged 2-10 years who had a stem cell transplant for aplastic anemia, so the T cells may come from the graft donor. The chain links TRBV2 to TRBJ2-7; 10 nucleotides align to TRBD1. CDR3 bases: TGTGCCAGCAGGGTCCGACAGGGGGCGAACGAGCAGTACTTC. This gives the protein CASRVRQGANEQYF.